A single sample gave rise to the 2 T cell receptor beta chains below, sequenced in a study of T cells in Graves' hyperthyroidism and ophthalmopathy. The investigators amplified TCR beta CDR3 regions from RNA transcripts. Using the HTBI primer set, a first-round RT-PCR was run on the TCR CDR3. From the multiplex PCR reads, TCRdb called clonotypes with MiXCR, one entry per CDR3 protein. Of about 420,000 distinct CDR3 sequences in the sample, approximately 14% were seen once. The sample taken for sequencing was blood. The source is a woman aged 18-29 years with Graves' hyperthyroidism.

This clonotype was counted ten times or more. The chain links TRBV28 to TRBJ2-3; tentative D call: TRBD1 (6 bases). The V end was cut by 0 bases, the J end by 2 bases, with 15 bases between. Germline CDR1 MDHEN, CDR2 SYDVKM. CDR3 size: 17 residues. CDR3 protein: CASSLWGPRGHTDTQYF. CDR3 DNA sequence: TGTGCCAGCAGTTTATGGGGACCAAGGGGACACACAGATACGCAGTATTTT.

This clonotype occurred many times. The genes are TRBV11-2 and TRBJ2-3; TRBD2 is a possible D gene (6 bases). Germline lookup yields CDR1 SGHAT and CDR2 FQNNGV. V was cut by 3 bases and J by 2 bases, with 9 bases left in between. The CDR3 loop spans 14 amino acids. The CDR3 reads CASSLGLHTDTQYF. The CDR3 DNA is TGTGCCAGCAGCTTGGGACTGCACACAGATACGCAGTATTTT.